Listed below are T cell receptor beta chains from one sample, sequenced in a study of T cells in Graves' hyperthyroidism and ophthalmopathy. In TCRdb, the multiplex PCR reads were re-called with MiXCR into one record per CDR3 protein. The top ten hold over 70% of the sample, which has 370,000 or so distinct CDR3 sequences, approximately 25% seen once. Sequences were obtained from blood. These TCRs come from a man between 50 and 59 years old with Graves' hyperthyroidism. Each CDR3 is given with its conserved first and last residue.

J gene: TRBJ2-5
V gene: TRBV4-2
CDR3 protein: CASSQDQSETQYF

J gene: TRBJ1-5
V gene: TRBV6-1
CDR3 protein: CASSVGTGYNQPQHF

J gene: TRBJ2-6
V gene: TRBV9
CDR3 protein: CASSVKKGYSGANVLTF

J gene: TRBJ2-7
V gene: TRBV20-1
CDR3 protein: CSARGGRDYEQYF

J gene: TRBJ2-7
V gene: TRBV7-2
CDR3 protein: CASSLVYDAYEQYF

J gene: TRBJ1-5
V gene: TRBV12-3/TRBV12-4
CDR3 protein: CASSSRTGDYQPQHF

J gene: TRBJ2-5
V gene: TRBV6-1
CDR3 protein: CASTPLAGETQYF

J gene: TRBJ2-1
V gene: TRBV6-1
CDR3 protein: CASTALAGAYNEQFF

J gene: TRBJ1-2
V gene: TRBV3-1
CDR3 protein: CASSHGRPGGYTF

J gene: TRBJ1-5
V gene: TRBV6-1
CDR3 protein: CASSYEQGIDNQPQHF

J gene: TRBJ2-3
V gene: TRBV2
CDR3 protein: CASSETSGDTQYF

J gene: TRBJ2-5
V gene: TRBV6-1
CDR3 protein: CASSEGPGLADLFQETQYF

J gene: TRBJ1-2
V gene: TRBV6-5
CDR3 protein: CASSYFGGFAGYTF

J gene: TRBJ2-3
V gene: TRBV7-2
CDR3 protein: CASSETSADTQYF

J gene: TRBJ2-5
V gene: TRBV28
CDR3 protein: CASSRSGTGGPGTRKETQYF

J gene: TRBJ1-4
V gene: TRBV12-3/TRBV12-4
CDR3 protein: CASSPGVDNEKLFF

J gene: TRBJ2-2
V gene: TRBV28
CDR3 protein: CASSFTLLGGELFF

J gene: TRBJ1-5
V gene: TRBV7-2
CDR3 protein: CASSLQVDQPQHF

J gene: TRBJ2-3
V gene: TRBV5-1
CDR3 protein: CASSTRGPADTQYF

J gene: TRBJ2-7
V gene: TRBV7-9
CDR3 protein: CASSPRQGRIYEQYF

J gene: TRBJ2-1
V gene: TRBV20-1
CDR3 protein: CSASTTLRRSNEQFF

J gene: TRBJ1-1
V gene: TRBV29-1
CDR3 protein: CSVRDRSNTEAFF

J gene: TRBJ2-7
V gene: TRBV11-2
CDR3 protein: CASSLARVYYEQYF

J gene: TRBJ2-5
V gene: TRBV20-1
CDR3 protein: CSARRGAAQETQYF

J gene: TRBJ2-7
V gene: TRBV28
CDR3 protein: CASSFPGTSYEQYF

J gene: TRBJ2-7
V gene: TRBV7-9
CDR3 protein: CASGKVSYEQYF

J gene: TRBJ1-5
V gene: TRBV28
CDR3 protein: CASTYVGGTGVQPQHF

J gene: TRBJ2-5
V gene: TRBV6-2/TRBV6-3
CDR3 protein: CASSLLQETRYF

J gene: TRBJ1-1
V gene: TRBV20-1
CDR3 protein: CSAPMGERAFF

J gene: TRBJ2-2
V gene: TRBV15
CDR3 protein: CATSRKGQGAGELFF

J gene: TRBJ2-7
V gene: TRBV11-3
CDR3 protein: CASSLVGSEGEQYF

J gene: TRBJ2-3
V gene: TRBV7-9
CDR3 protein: CASSPRLVADTQYF

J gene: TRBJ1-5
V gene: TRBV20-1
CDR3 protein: CSATPLRTDTNQPQHF

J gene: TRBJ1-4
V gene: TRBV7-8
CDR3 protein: CASSLGGTGTQKLFF

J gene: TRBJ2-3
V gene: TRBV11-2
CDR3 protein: CASSLFRVVARTTVKRDTQYF

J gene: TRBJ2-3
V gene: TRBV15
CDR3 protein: CATSRVDPTDTQYF

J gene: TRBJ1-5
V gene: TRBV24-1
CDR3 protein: CATSDPGGPQHF

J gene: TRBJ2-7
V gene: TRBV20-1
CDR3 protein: CSARGVAGTYEQYF

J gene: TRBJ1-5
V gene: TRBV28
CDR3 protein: CASSSNRVWQPQHF

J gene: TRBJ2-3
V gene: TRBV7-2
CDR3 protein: CASSLGGTSGTDTQYF

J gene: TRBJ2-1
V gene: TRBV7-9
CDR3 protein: CASSTGLAASLTYNEQFF

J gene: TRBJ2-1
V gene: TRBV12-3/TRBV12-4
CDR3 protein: CASSPGTINEQFF

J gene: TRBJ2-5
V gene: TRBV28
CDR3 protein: CASSITGGGEEETQYF

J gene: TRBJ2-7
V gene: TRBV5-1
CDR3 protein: CASSNHSGAYYEQYF

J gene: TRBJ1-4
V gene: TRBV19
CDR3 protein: CASSSRTGAEKLFF